This record covers a single T cell receptor beta chain. CD45RA+ naive and CD45RA-negative memory subsets were separated from CD4+ cells. Trimming stripped 3 bases from V and 3 bases from J, with 16 bases between. From germline, CDR1 is SGHRS and CDR2 YFSETQ. The CDR3 contains 15 residues. Template for every sorted-subset replicate PCR totaled approximately 200 ng DNA, approximately 30,000 T cell genomes. The data were produced by immunoSEQ multiplex PCR, yet TCRdb's version contains in-frame clones alone and is incomplete. In the table there are around 750,000 clones, 74% of which are singletons. The data were obtained in a study of shared clonotypes between healthy human individuals. The wider study: Aged between 18 and 49, the donors were a couple of women and three men.

Sequenced material: memory CD4+ T cells sorted from blood. Specified subset: CD45RA-negative fraction. The TCR sequence derives from a woman between 25 and 40 years old in good health. The rearrangement uses TRBV5-1 and TRBJ2-7; maybe TRBD2 (6 bases). CDR3 DNA: TGCGCCAGCAGCTACCGGGACTTACTAGACTACGAGCAGTACTTC. Protein: CASSYRDLLDYEQYF.